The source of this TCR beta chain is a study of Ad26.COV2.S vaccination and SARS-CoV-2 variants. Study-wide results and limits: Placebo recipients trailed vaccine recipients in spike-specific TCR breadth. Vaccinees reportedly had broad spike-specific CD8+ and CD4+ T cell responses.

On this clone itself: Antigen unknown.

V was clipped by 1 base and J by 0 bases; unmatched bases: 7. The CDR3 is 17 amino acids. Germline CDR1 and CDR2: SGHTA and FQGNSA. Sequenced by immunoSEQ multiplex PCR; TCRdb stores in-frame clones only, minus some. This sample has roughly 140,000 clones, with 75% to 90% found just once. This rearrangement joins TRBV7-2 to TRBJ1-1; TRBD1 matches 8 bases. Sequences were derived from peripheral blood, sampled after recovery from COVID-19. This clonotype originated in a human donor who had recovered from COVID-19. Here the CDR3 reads CASSLVSGGRMNTEAFF. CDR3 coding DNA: TGTGCCAGCAGCTTAGTGTCAGGGGGCCGAATGAACACTGAAGCTTTCTTT.